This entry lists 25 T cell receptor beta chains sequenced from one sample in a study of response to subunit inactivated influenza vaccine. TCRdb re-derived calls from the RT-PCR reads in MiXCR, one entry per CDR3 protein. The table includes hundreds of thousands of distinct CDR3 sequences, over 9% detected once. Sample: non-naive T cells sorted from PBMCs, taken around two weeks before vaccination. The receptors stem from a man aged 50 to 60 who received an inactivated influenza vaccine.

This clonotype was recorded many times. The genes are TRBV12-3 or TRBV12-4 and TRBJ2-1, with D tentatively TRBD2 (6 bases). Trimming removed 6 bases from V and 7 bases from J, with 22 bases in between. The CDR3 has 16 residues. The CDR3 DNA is TGTGCCAGCAGGCAAGCCCGACTAGGAAGTAGTAATGAGCAGTTCTTC. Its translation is CASRQARLGSSNEQFF.

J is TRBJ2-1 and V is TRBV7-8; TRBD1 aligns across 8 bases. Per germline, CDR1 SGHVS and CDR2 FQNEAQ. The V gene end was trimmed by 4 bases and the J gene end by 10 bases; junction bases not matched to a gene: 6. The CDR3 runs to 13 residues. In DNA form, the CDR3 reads TGTGCCAGCAGCTCCATGACAGGGGACGAGCAGTTCTTC. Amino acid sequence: CASSSMTGDEQFF.

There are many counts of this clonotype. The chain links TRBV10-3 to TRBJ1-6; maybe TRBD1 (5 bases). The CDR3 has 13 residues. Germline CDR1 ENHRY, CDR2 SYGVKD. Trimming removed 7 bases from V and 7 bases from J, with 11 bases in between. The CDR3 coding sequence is TGTGCCATCACCCGGGACCTAAATTCACCCCTCCACTTT. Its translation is CAITRDLNSPLHF.

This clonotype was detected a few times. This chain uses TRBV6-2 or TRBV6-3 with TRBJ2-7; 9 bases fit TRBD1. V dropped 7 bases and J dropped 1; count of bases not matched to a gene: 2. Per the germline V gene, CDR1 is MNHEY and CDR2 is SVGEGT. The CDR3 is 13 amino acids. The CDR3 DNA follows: TGTGCCAGCATGGGACAGGGATCCTACGAGCAGTACTTC. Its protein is CASMGQGSYEQYF.

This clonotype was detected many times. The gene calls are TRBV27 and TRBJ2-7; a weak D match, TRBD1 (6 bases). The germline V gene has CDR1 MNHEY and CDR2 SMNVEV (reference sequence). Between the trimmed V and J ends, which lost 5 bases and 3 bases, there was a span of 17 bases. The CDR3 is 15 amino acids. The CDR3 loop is CASSPHQGRDYEQYF. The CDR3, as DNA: TGTGCCAGCAGTCCGCACCAGGGGAGAGACTACGAGCAGTACTTC.

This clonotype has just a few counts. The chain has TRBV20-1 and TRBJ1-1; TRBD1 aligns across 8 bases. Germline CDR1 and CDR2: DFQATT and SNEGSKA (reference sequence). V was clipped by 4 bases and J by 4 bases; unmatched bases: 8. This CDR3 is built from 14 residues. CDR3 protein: CSAKPTGVGTEAFF. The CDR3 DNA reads TGCAGTGCTAAACCGACAGGGGTGGGCACTGAAGCTTTCTTT.

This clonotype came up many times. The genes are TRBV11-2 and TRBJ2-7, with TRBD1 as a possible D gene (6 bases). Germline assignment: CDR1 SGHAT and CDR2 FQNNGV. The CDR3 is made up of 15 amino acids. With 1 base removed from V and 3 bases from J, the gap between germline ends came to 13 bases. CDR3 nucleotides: TGTGCCAGCAGCTTAGGCCAGGGGAATTTCTACGAGCAGTACTTC. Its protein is CASSLGQGNFYEQYF. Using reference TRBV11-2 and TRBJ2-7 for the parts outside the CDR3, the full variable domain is EAGVAQSPRYKIIEKRQSVAFWCNPISGHATLYWYQQILGQGPKLLIQFQNNGVVDDSQLPKDRFSAERLKGVDSTLKIQPAKLEDSAVYLCASSLGQGNFYEQYFGPGTRLTVT.

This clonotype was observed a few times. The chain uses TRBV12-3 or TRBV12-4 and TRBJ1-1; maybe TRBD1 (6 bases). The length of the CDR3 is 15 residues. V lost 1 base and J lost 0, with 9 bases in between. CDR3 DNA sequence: TGTGCCAGCAGTTTAGACCCAGGGGTGAACACTGAAGCTTTCTTT. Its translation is CASSLDPGVNTEAFF.

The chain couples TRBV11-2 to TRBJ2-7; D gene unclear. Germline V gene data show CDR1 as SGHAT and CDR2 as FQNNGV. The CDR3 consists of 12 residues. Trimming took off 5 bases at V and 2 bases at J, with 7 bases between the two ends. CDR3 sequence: CASSKGTYEQYF. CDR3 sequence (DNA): TGTGCCAGCAGCAAAGGGACCTACGAGCAGTACTTC.

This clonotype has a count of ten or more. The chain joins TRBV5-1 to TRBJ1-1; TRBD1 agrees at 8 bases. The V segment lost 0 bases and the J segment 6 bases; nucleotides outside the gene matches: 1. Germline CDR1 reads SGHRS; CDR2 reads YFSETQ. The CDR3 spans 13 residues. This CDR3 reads CASSLGGQAEAFF. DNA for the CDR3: TGCGCCAGCAGCTTGGGGGGACAGGCTGAAGCTTTCTTT.

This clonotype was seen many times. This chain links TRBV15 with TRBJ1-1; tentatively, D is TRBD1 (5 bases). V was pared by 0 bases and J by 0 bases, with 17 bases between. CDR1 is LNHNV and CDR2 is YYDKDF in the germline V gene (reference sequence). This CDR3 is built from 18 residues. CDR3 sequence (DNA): TGTGCCACCAGCAGAGAAGAACCTGGTGCAGGGCTGAACACTGAAGCTTTCTTT. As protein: CATSREEPGAGLNTEAFF.

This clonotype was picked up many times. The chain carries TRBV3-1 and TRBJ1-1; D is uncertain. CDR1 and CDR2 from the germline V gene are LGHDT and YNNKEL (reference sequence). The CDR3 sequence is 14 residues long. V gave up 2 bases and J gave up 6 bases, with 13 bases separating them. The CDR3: CASSQRAGIPEAFF. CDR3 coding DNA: TGTGCCAGCAGCCAAAGGGCCGGGATTCCTGAAGCTTTCTTT.

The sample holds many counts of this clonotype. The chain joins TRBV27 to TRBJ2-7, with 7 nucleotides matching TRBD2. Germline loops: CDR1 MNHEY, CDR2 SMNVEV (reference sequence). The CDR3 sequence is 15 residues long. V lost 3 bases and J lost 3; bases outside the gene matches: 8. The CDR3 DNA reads TGTGCCAGCAGTTTTAGGGCTAGCGGTTTCTACGAGCAGTACTTC. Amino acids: CASSFRASGFYEQYF.

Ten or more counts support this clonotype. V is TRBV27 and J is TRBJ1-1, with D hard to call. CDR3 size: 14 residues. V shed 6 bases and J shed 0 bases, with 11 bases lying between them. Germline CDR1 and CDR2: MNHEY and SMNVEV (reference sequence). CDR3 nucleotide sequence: TGTGCCAGCAGCTTAGGTAGGCTGAACACTGAAGCTTTCTTT. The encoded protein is CASSLGRLNTEAFF.

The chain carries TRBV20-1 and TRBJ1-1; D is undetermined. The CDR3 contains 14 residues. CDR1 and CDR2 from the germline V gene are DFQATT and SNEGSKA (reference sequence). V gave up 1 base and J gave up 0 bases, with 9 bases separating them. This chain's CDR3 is CSARVIQLNTEAFF. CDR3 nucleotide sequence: TGCAGTGCTAGAGTGATACAGCTGAACACTGAAGCTTTCTTT.

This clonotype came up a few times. CDR3 in DNA: TGTGCCAGCAGTTTTGGGTTGTATGGAGCGGGGGACACAGATACGCAGTATTTT. Protein: CASSFGLYGAGDTDTQYF. This chain connects TRBV27 to TRBJ2-3; 8 bases are a match to TRBD2. Germline V gives CDR1 MNHEY, CDR2 SMNVEV (reference sequence). The length of the CDR3 is 18 residues. J gave up 2 bases and V 3 bases, and 13 bases lay outside the gene matches.

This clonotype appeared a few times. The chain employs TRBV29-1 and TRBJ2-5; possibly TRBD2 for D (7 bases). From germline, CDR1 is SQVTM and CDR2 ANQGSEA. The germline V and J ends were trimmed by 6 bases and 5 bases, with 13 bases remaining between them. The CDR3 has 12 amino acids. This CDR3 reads CSVGGAVETQYF. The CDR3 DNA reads TGCAGCGTGGGGGGGGCGGTGGAGACCCAGTACTTC.

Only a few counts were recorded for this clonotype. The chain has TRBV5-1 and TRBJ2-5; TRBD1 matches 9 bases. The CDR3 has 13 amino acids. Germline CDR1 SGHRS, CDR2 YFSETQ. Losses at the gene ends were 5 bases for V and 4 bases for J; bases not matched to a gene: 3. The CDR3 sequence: CASRTGGRETQYF. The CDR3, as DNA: TGCGCCAGCAGGACAGGGGGACGAGAGACCCAGTACTTC.

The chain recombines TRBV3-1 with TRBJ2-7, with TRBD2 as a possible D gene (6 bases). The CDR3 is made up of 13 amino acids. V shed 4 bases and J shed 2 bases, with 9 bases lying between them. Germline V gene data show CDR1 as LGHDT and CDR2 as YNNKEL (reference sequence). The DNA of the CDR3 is TGTGCCAGCAGCCCTAGCGAAACCTACGAGCAGTACTTC. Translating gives CASSPSETYEQYF.

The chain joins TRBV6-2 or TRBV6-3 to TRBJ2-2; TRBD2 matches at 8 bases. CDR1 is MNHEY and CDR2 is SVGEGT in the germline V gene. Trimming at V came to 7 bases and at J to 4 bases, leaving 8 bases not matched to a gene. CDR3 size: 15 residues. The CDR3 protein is CASTPGRAVTGELFF. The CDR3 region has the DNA TGTGCCAGCACCCCCGGGAGGGCCGTCACCGGGGAGCTGTTTTTT.

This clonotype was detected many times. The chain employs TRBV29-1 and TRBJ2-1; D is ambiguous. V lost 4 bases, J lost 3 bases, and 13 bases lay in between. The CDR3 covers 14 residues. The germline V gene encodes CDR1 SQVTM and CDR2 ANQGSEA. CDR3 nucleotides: TGCAGCGTTGGAGACCGGCTGAACTACAATGAGCAGTTCTTC. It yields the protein CSVGDRLNYNEQFF.

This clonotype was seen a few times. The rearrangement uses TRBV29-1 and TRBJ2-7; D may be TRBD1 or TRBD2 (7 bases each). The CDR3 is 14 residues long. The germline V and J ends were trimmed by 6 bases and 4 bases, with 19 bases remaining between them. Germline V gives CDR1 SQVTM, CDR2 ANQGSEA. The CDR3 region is CSVGRQGESYEQYF. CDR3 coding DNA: TGCAGCGTCGGGAGGCAGGGGGAGAGTTACGAGCAGTACTTC.

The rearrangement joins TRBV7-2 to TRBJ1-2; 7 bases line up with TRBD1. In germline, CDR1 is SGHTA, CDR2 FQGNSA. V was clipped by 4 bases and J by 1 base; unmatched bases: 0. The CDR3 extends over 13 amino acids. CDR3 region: CASSWDSNYGYTF. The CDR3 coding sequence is TGTGCCAGCAGCTGGGACAGTAACTATGGCTACACCTTC. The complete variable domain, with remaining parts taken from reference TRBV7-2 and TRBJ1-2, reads GAGVSQSPSNKVTEKGKDVELRCDPISGHTALYWYRQSLGQGLEFLIYFQGNSAPDKSGLPSDRFSAERTGGSVSTLTIQRTQQEDSAVYLCASSWDSNYGYTFGSGTRLTVV.

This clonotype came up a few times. This CDR3 is CSSGQGMEAFF. DNA of the CDR3: TGCAGCTCCGGACAGGGTATGGAAGCTTTCTTT. This rearrangement joins TRBV29-1 to TRBJ1-1; 8 nucleotides match TRBD1. The CDR3 length is 11 residues. J lost 8 bases, V lost 8 bases, and 7 bases had no gene match. Germline CDR1 is SQVTM and CDR2 is ANQGSEA.

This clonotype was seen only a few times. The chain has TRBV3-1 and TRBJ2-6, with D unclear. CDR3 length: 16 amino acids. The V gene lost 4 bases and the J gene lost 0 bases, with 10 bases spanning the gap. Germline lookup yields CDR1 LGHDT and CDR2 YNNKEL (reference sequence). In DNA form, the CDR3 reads TGTGCCAGCAGCCCGGGTTTCCTCTCTGGGGCCAACGTCCTGACTTTC. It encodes CASSPGFLSGANVLTF.